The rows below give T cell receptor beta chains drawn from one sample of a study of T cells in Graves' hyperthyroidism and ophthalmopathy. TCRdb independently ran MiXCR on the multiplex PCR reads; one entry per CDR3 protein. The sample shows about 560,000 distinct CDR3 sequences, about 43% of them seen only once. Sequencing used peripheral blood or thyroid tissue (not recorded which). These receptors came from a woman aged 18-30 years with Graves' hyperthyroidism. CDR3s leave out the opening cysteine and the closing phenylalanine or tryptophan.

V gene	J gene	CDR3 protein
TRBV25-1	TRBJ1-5	ASSHTTPGQGRNQPQH
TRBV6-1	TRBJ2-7	ASSIRTPYEQY
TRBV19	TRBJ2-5	ASSSKQGETQY
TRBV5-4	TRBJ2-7	ARPSDYEQY
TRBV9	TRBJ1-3	ASSLGHHSGNTIY
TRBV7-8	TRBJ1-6	ASSLEVSRVYNSPLH
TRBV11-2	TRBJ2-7	ATRPARAYEQY
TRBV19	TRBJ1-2	ASTITGANYGYT
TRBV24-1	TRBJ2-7	ATSEAGSSYEQY
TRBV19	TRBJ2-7	ASSSSLGPTYEQY
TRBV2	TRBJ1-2	ASSPRVEGYDGYT
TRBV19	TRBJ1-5	ASSIGPGFNQPQH
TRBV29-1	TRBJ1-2	SVAGTENYGYT
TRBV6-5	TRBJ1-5	ASSYRTGEGNQPQH
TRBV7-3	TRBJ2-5	DQRQGQETQY
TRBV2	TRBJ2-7	ASRSGRVSYEQY
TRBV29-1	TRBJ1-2	SVRAFGYT
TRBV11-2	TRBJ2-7	ASSLVWTSGSYEQY
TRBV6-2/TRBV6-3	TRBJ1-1	ASSSRMANEAF
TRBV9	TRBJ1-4	ASSSGRQWDEKLF
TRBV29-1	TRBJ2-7	SVEVGLAGGNEQY
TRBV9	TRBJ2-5	ASSQHGTSYQETQY
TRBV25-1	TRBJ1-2	ASSVSTTSYGYT
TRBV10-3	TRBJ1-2	ATYRAYENGYT
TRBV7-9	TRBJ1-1	ASSGTGPPNTEAF
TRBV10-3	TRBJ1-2	ASSETGLRSGYGYT
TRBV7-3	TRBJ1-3	ASSSTTGLSGNTIY
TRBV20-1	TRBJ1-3	SATSWGLTGNTIY
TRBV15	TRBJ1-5	ATSLWTGRGLYSNQPQH
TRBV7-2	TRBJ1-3	ASSETGSGNTIY
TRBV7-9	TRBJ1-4	ASSLVPGGASEEKLF
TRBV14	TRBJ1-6	ASTLSRDSPLH
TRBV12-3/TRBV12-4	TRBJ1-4	ASSFGANEKLF
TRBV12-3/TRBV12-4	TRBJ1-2	ASSLGMGDGYT
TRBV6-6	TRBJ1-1	ASREGVGTEAF
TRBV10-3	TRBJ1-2	AISEEDNYGYT
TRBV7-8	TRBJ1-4	ASSTRQREKLF
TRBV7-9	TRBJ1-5	ASSSRGPETQH
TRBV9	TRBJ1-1	ASSSGTASLEAF
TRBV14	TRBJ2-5	ASSQEEGRETQY